This T cell receptor (beta chain) was observed in a study of tissue T cells after allogeneic stem cell transplantation. General study findings and limits: Only a limited share of tissue TCRs appeared in blood or spleen.

In germline, CDR1 is SNHLY, CDR2 FYNGKV (reference sequence). The CDR3 is made up of 14 amino acids. V trimming: 3 bases; J trimming: 0 bases; junction bases outside the gene matches: 2. This clone was picked up a small number of times. Its antigen remains unidentified. Any gene name here is a mouse gene name. The read is 1 residue too short to cover the CDR3 end, so that end is filled in from the germline J gene. Method: immunoSEQ multiplex PCR; TCRdb's copy keeps in-frame clones and lacks some. Of 7,000 to 7,500 clones in the sample, roughly 53% were seen once. Sample time point: mouse harvest day 7 after allogeneic transplant. Mouse grafts combined 10^7 T-cell-depleted bone marrow cells with 10^6 splenic CD5+ T cells.

This TCR was recovered from a female BALB/c mouse given C57BL/6 T cells with graft-versus-host disease after an allogeneic hematopoietic cell transplant. The sequencing input was gut tissue. The rearrangement uses TRBV3 and TRBJ2-7; 7 bases align to TRBD2. The sequenced CDR3 bases are TGTGCCAGCAGCTTGGGGGGGTCCTCCTATGAACAGTAC. It translates to CASSLGGSSYEQY. The complete CDR3 reads CASSLGGSSYEQYF.